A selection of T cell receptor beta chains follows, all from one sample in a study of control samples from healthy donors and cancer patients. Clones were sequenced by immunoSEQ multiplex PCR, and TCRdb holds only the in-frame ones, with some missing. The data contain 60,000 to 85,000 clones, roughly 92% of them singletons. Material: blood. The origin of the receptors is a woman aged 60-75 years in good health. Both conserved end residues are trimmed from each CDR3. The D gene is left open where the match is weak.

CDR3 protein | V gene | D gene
AWSRRGLRTLNTEAF | TRBV30 | NA
ASSIGGPQH | TRBV19 | NA
ASSLWGIPEQY | TRBV5-6 | NA
ASSLLPRGGLRRNTEAF | TRBV27 | NA
ASSPFMPSGDSYNEQF | TRBV18 | TRBD2
ASNRPTWNTEAF | TRBV28 | NA
ASRDLGGSYEQY | TRBV28 | TRBD2
ASSLNPSTGSYEQY | TRBV7-9 | NA
ASSSGLNTEAF | TRBV11-2 | NA
ASSERGYSNQPQH | TRBV10-2 | NA
ASSRANKLSYEQY | TRBV6-5 | NA
ASSEGTGHYEQY | TRBV6-1 | TRBD1
ASSLGMILSDTQY | TRBV11-1 | NA
ASSLGDRGLGETQY | TRBV5-1 | TRBD1
ASGGQGRETQY | TRBV19 | TRBD1
ASEGLAGVSEQF | TRBV25-1 | TRBD2
ASSFRDTQY | TRBV12-3/TRBV12-4 | NA
ASSPTRQLEAF | TRBV12-3/TRBV12-4 | NA
ASSYQGSSGNTIY | TRBV5-1 | NA
ASSLTGIGEQF | TRBV6-2/TRBV6-3 | NA
ACKRGLANTGELF | TRBV30 | TRBD2
ASSRNRDRGYEQY | TRBV2 | TRBD1
ASTTTLGGTGKGYT | TRBV28 | TRBD1
ASSASGNWETQY | TRBV9 | NA
ASVGGGTNEKLF | TRBV19 | NA